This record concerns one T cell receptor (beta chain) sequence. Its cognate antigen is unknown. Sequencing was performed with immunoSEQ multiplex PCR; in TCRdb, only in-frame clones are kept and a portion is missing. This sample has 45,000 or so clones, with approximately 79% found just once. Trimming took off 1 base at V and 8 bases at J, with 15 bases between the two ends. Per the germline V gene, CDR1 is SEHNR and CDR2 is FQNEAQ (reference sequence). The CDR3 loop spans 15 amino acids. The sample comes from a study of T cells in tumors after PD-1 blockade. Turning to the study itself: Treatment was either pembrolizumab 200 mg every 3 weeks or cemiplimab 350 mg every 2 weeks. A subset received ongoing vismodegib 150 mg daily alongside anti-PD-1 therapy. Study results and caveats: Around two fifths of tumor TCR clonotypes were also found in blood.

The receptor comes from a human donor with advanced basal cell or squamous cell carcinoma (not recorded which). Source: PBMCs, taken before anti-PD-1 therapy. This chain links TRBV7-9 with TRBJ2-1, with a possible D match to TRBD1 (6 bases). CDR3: CASSLVGGNSHEQFF. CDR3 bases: TGTGCCAGCAGCTTAGTAGGGGGAAACTCCCATGAGCAGTTCTTC.